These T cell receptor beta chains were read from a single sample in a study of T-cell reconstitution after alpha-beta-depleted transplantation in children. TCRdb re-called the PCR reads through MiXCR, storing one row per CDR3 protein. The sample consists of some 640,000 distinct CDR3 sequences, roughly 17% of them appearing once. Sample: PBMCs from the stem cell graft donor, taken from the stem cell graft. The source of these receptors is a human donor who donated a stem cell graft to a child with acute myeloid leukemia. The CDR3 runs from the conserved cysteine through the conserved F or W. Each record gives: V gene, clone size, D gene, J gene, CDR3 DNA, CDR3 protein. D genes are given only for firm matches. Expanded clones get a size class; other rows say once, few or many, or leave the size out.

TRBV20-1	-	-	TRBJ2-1	TGCAGTGGGGCGGGGGCAACATACAATGAGCAGTTCTTC	CSGAGATYNEQFF
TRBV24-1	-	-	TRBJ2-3	TGTGCCACCAGTGCATCGAGGGGGAGTACCACAGATACGCAGTATTTT	CATSASRGSTTDTQYF
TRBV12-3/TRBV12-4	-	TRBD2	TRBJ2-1	TGTGCCAGCAGTTTAGCGGGGGGACTAGCGGGGGCCTACAATGAGCAGTTCTTC	CASSLAGGLAGAYNEQFF
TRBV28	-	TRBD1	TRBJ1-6	TGTGCCAGCATCACAGGGGGCGCAAATTCACCCCTCCACTTT	CASITGGANSPLHF
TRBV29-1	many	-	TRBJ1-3	TGCAGCGTTGGGGGCCCCCGGGGAAACACCATATATTTT	CSVGGPRGNTIYF
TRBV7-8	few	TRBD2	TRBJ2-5	TGTGCCAGCAGCTTAGAGGCTAGCGGGGTAGAGACCCAGTACTTC	CASSLEASGVETQYF
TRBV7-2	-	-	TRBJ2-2	TGTGCCAGCAGGCCCGGGGGCACCGGGGAGCTGTTTTTT	CASRPGGTGELFF
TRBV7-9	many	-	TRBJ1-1	TGTGCCAGCAGCACCAATGCAGGGGACACTGAAGCTTTCTTT	CASSTNAGDTEAFF
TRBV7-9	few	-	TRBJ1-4	TGTGCCAGCAGCTCGGCCCAGGGGTGGGAGGAAAAACTGTTTTTT	CASSSAQGWEEKLFF
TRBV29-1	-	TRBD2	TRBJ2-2	TGCAGCGTTGACTCTAGCGGGGGGTTCGGGGGGGAGCTGTTTTTT	CSVDSSGGFGGELFF
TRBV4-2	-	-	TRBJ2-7	TGTGCCAGCAGCGCCGGGCTCCGGACGATTCACGAGCAGTACTTC	CASSAGLRTIHEQYF
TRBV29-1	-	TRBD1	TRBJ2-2	TGCAGCGTTGGGAGGACAGGTCAATCAAACACCGGGGAGCTGTTTTTT	CSVGRTGQSNTGELFF
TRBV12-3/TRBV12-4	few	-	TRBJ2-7	TGTGCCAGCAGTGCGGGACAGAACTCCTACGAGCAGTACTTC	CASSAGQNSYEQYF
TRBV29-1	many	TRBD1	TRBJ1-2	TGCAGCGTTACCGCAGGGGGAGGAAACTATGGCTACACCTTC	CSVTAGGGNYGYTF
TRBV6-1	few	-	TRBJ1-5	TGTGCCAGCAACCGGGACGTCCGGGTTGGCAATCAGCCCCAGCATTTT	CASNRDVRVGNQPQHF
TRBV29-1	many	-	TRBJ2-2	TGCAGCGTTGGGCCCAGACTAACCGGGGAGCTGTTTTTT	CSVGPRLTGELFF
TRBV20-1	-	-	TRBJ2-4	TGCAGTGCTAGAGGTACAGGAGAAGCCAAAAACATTCAGTACTTC	CSARGTGEAKNIQYF
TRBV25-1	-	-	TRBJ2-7	TGTGCCAGCAGTGCGTCTACCTACGAGCAGTACTTC	CASSASTYEQYF
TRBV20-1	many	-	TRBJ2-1	TGCAGTGCTCCGGTGAGCTCCTACAATGAGCAGTTCTTC	CSAPVSSYNEQFF
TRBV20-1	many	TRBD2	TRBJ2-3	TGCAGTCCCCAGAGGCTAGCGGGGGGTGTCACAGATACGCAGTATTTT	CSPQRLAGGVTDTQYF
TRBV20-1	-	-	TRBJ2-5	TGCAGTGCTAGAGATCGTCAGAGACAAGAGACCCAGTACTTC	CSARDRQRQETQYF
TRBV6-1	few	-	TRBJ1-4	TGTGCCAGCAGTGAAGAAGGGTGGCAGCCCGGGATTGAGTTT	CASSEEGWQPGIEF
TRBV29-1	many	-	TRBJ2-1	TGCAGCGTTGAAAGGCAGGGTGCTCTATACAATGAGCAGTTCTTC	CSVERQGALYNEQFF
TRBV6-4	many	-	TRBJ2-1	TGTGCCAGCAGTGACGGTGGCACCCCGGGGTTCTTC	CASSDGGTPGFF
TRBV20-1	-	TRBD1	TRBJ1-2	TGCAGTGCTAGAGACCGACAGGGTATGGTACACTATGGCTACACCTTC	CSARDRQGMVHYGYTF
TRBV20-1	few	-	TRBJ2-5	TGCAGTGCTAGAGAGAGCAGGGACCGGGGATATGGAGAGACCCAGTACTTC	CSARESRDRGYGETQYF
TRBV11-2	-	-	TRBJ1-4	TGTGCCAGCAGCTACAGTGAAAAACTGTTTTTT	CASSYSEKLFF
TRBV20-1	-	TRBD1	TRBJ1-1	TGCAGTGCTAGGACAGGGGAAGCTTTCTTT	CSARTGEAFF
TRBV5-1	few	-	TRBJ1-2	TGCGCCAGCAGCTTGGGGGCAGAAGGCTACACCTTC	CASSLGAEGYTF
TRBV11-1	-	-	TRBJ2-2	TGTGCCAGCAGCTTAATCATGGGCTATCGACGTACCGGGGAGCTGTTTTTT	CASSLIMGYRRTGELFF
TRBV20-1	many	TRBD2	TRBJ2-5	TGCAGTGCTAGTATCCTTCGGGGGGGCCCAGGGGAGACCCAGTACTTC	CSASILRGGPGETQYF
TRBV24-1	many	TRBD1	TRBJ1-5	TGTGCCACCAAGGGGGCGGGAAATCAGCCCCAGCATTTT	CATKGAGNQPQHF
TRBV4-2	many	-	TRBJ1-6	TGTGCCAGCAGGCGGGACGGGAGCTCCTATAATTCACCCCTCCACTTT	CASRRDGSSYNSPLHF
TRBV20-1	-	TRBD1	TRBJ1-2	TGCAGTGCTAGAGACCGCAGGGGGCGTCACTATGGCTACACCTTC	CSARDRRGRHYGYTF
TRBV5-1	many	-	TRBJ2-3	TGCGCCAGCAGCTCACAGGAGCCTAGCACAGATACGCAGTATTTT	CASSSQEPSTDTQYF
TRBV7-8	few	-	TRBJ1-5	TGTGCCAGCAGCTACGGGTCAGGGTTCAGCCTTACGGGTCAGCCCCAGCATTTT	CASSYGSGFSLTGQPQHF
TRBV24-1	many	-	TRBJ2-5	TGTGCCACCAGTGACTCGACCGTGCAGCGGTACCAAGAGACCCAGTACTTC	CATSDSTVQRYQETQYF
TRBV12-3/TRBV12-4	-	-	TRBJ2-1	TGTGCCAGCAGGCGGTACGGTGAGCAGTTCTTC	CASRRYGEQFF
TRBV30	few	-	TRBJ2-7	TGTGCCTGGAGTGTCGCAGGGGGGAACGAGCAGTACTTC	CAWSVAGGNEQYF
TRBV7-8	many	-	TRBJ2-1	TGTGCCAGCAGCTTATTCCCAGGGGCGTATGAGCAGTTCTTC	CASSLFPGAYEQFF
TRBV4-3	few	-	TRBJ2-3	TGCGCCAGCAGCCAAGATAGGGGAAGTACGCAGTATTTT	CASSQDRGSTQYF